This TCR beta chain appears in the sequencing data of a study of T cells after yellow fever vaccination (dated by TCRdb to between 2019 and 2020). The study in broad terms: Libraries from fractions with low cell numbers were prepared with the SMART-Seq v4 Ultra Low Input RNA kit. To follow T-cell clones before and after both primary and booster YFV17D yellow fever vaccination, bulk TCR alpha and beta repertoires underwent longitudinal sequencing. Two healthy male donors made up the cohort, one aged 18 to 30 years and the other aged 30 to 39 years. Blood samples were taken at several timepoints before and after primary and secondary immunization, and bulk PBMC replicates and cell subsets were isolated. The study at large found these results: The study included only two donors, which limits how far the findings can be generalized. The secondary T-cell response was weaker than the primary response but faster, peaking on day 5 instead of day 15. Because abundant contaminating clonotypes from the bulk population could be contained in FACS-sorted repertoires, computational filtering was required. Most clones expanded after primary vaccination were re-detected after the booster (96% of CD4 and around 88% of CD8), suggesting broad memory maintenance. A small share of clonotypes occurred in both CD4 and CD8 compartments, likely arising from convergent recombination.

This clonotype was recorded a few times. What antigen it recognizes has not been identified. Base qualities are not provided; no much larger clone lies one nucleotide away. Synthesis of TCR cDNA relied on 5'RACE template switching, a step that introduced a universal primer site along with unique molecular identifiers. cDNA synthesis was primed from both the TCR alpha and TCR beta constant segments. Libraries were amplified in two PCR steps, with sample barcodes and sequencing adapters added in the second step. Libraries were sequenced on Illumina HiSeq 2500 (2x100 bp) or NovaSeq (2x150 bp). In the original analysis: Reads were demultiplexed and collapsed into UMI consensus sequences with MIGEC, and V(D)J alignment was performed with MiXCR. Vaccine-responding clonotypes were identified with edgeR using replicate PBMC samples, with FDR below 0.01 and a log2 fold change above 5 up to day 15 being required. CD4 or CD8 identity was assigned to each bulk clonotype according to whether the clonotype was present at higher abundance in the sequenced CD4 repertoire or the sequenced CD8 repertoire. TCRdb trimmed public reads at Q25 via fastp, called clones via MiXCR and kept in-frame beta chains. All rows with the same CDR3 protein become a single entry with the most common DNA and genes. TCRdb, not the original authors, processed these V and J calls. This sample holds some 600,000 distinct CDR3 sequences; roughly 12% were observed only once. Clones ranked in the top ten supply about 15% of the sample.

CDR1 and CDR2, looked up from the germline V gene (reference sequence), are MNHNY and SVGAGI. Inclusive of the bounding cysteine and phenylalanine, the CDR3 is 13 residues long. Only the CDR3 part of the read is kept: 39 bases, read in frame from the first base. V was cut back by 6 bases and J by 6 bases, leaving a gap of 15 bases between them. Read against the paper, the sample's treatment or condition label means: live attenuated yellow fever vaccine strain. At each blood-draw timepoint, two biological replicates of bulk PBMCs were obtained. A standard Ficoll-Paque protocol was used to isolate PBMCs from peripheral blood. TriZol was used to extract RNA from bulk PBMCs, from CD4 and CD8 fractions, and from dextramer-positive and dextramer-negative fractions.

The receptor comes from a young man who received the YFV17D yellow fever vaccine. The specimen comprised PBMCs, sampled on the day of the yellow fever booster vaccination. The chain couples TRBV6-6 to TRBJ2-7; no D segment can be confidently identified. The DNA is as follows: TGTGCCAGCAGACACGACAAGGGTGGCGAGCAGTACTTC. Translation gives CASRHDKGGEQYF.